One and the same sample provided the 26 T cell receptor beta chains below, sequenced in a study of low-dose radiotherapy and immunotherapy resistance in tumors. Time point specified: before trial treatment. First-strand cDNA relied on TRAV- and TRBV-specific primers spanning alpha and beta chains. A constant-region primer paired with the V-primer adapter amplified TCRs over roughly 18 PCR cycles. MiXCR, applied by TCRdb to the reads, yields one record per CDR3 protein. Found here are tens of thousands of distinct CDR3 sequences, roughly a sixth of them singletons; the top ten hold approximately 2.8%. Sequenced material: PBMCs, taken before treatment. The receptors stem from a male donor with prostate cancer.

This clonotype appeared many times. The chain links TRBV6-4 to TRBJ2-1; 11 positions agree with TRBD2. Per the germline V gene, CDR1 is MRHNA and CDR2 is SNTAGT. Trimming at V came to 4 bases and at J to 7 bases, leaving 3 bases not matched to a gene. There are 14 residues in the CDR3. For the CDR3, the DNA is TGTGCCAGCAGTGTCCTAGCGGGGGGTAATGAGCAGTTCTTC. Translating it yields CASSVLAGGNEQFF.

Ten or more counts support this clonotype. The chain has TRBV19 and TRBJ2-1; 12 bases map to TRBD2. The junction had 6 bases not matched to a gene; V was cut back by 3 bases and J by 9 bases. Germline lookup yields CDR1 LNHDA and CDR2 SQIVND (reference sequence). The CDR3 contains 15 residues. The CDR3 reads CASSIASGGAGEQFF. The CDR3 DNA reads as TGTGCCAGTAGTATTGCTAGCGGGGGGGCGGGTGAGCAGTTCTTC.

About this clonotype: The likely explanation is a read error, given a far larger clone one base away. The chain joins TRBV6-6 to TRBJ2-7; D possibly corresponds to TRBD1 (5 bases). The CDR3 runs to 12 residues. The V end lost 6 bases, the J end lost 12 bases, and 18 bases lay between the germline ends. CDR1 is MNHNY and CDR2 is SVGAGI in the germline V gene (reference sequence). The CDR3 DNA is TGTGCCAGCAGACAGGTCCAAGAGACCCGGTACTTC. Residues: CASRQVQETRYF.

This clonotype was counted at least ten times. The chain employs TRBV7-8 and TRBJ1-2, with D perhaps TRBD1 (5 bases). Trimming cost V 5 bases and J 3 bases, with 16 bases left between them. The germline V gene encodes CDR1 SGHVS and CDR2 FQNEAQ. This CDR3 is 15 amino acids long. The CDR3 DNA reads TGTGCCAGCAGCCACACGGGGCTCGGCGACTATGGCTACACCTTC. It specifies CASSHTGLGDYGYTF.

The chain has TRBV7-2 and TRBJ2-1; D ambiguous. The CDR3 loop spans 16 amino acids. The germline V and J ends were trimmed by 5 bases and 0 bases, with 14 bases remaining between them. CDR1 is SGHTA, CDR2 FQGNSA, per germline. In DNA form, the CDR3 reads TGTGCCAGCAGCCGAGAGAGGCGCAGCTCCTACAATGAGCAGTTCTTC. Protein: CASSRERRSSYNEQFF.

The V and J genes are TRBV2 and TRBJ2-7; tentative D call: TRBD1 (5 bases). The CDR3 is 13 amino acids. From germline, CDR1 is SNHLY and CDR2 FYNNEI. Trimming left V 6 bases short and J 3 bases short, with 12 bases between. The chain's CDR3 is CASSTRVGYEQYF. CDR3 DNA: TGTGCCAGCAGCACCAGGGTTGGCTACGAGCAGTACTTC.

This clonotype was counted at least ten times. The chain couples TRBV7-9 to TRBJ2-7, with 7 bases that match TRBD1. CDR3 size: 15 residues. With 3 bases clipped from V and 5 bases from J, the junction kept 10 bases outside the gene matches. Germline loops: CDR1 SEHNR, CDR2 FQNEAQ (reference sequence). Written as DNA, the CDR3 is TGTGCCAGCAGCTTCTTTGGGGACAGCAGGAACGAGCAGTACTTC. Protein sequence: CASSFFGDSRNEQYF.

Ten or more counts support this clonotype. The chain links TRBV10-2 to TRBJ2-7; D is unclear. CDR3 length: 15 residues. CDR1 and CDR2 (germline): WSHSY, SAAADI. Trimming cost V 0 bases and J 2 bases, with 11 bases left between them. CDR3 sequence (DNA): TGCGCCAGCAGTGAGTCTGCATACGGAGCCTACGAGCAGTACTTC. As protein: CASSESAYGAYEQYF.

In its sample, this clonotype was seen many times. The chain uses TRBV6-2 or TRBV6-3 and TRBJ1-4; D is possibly TRBD1 (5 bases). Germline V gene lookup returns CDR1 MNHEY and CDR2 SVGEGT. This CDR3 has 14 residues. V was shortened by 6 bases and J by 4 bases, with 12 bases between the two germline ends. DNA for the CDR3: TGTGCCAGCAGCTTGGGACCGCTTAATGAAAAACTGTTTTTT. It translates to CASSLGPLNEKLFF.

This clonotype was seen many times. This chain uses TRBV12-3 or TRBV12-4 with TRBJ2-5; 8 nucleotides match TRBD2. The junction had 4 bases not matched to a gene; V was cut back by 3 bases and J by 1 base. The length of the CDR3 is 15 residues. The CDR3 DNA reads as TGTGCCAGCAGTTTCGCGGGAGGCGCCCAAGAGACCCAGTACTTC. It is translated as CASSFAGGAQETQYF.

The V gene is TRBV10-3, the J gene TRBJ1-5; possibly TRBD1 for D (6 bases). The CDR3 has 16 amino acids. V was trimmed by 2 bases and J by 2 bases, leaving 13 bases between them. Looked up from germline, CDR1 is ENHRY and CDR2 is SYGVKD. The CDR3 region has the DNA TGTGCCATCAGTGAGACCACAGGGAAGGGCAATCAGCCCCAGCATTTT. Encoded protein: CAISETTGKGNQPQHF.

Comment on this clonotype: A read error is likely here: a far larger clone is one base away. The V gene is TRBV5-6, the J gene TRBJ2-1; 7 bases are a match to TRBD1. CDR3 length: 13 residues. The germline gives CDR1 SGHDT, CDR2 YYEEEE. J was trimmed by 8 bases and V by 3 bases; bases with no gene match: 5. CDR3 sequence (DNA): TGTGCCAGCAGCTCCACGACAGGGCATGAGCAGTTCTTC. Its translation: CASSSTTGHEQFF.

This clonotype was found many times. This chain uses TRBV10-2 with TRBJ1-6; D not resolved. V was clipped by 3 bases and J by 5 bases, with 11 bases between them. This CDR3 contains 15 residues. Germline CDR1 and CDR2: WSHSY and SAAADI. CDR3 residues: CASSDWQSDNSPLHF. Written as DNA, the CDR3 is TGCGCCAGCAGTGATTGGCAGTCGGATAATTCACCCCTCCACTTT.

This clonotype has ten or more counts. CDR3 protein: CASSADPGREHTEAFF. The CDR3 nucleotides are TGTGCCAGCAGCGCCGACCCGGGCAGGGAGCACACTGAAGCTTTCTTT. V usage is TRBV5-4 and J usage is TRBJ1-1; maybe TRBD1 (5 bases). CDR3 length: 16 amino acids. Germline V gene sequence: CDR1 SGHNT, CDR2 YYREEE (reference sequence). V lost 4 bases, J lost 3 bases, and 19 bases lay in between. The full variable domain, with the rest looked up from reference TRBV5-4 and TRBJ1-1, is ETGVTQSPTHLIKTRGQQVTLRCSSQSGHNTVSWYQQALGQGPQFIFQYYREEENGRGNFPPRFSGLQFPNYSSELNVNALELDDSALYLCASSADPGREHTEAFFGQGTRLTVV.

This clonotype was recorded many times. This chain uses TRBV9 with TRBJ2-4, with TRBD1 as a possible D gene (5 bases). The length of the CDR3 is 16 residues. In germline, CDR1 is SGDLS, CDR2 YYNGEE. The V end was cut by 0 bases, the J end by 1 base, with 11 bases between. As DNA, the CDR3 is TGTGCCAGCAGCGTAGGAATAGGGGCGGCCAAAAACATTCAGTACTTC. Protein product: CASSVGIGAAKNIQYF.

This clonotype was seen at least ten times. The V and J genes are TRBV18 and TRBJ1-5, with D hard to call. Germline lookup yields CDR1 KGHSH and CDR2 LQKENI. The length of the CDR3 is 14 residues. V gave up 3 bases and J gave up 6 bases, with 12 bases separating them. CDR3 loop: CASSPPQLGQPQHF. In nucleotides, the CDR3 is TGTGCCAGCTCACCTCCACAGCTGGGTCAGCCCCAGCATTTT.

Ten or more counts support this clonotype. The rearrangement joins TRBV7-2 to TRBJ2-7, with 11 bases that match TRBD2. The germline V gene encodes CDR1 SGHTA and CDR2 FQGNSA. This CDR3 is built from 16 residues. V shed 0 bases and J 1 base; nucleotides not matched to a gene: 2. The CDR3 region has the DNA TGTGCCAGCAGCTTAGCCCCTAGCGGGGGGTCCTACGAGCAGTACTTC. Translated: CASSLAPSGGSYEQYF.

This sequence joins TRBV14 and TRBJ2-1; TRBD1 agrees at 9 bases. This CDR3 comprises 15 residues. V shed 4 bases, J shed 6 bases, and the junction held 7 bases outside the gene matches. Germline V CDR1 and CDR2: SGHDN, FVKESK. The CDR3 here is CASSPQGAIGNEQFF. The CDR3 bases are TGTGCCAGCAGCCCACAGGGGGCTATTGGCAATGAGCAGTTCTTC.

This clonotype was seen many times. The chain couples TRBV4-1 to TRBJ1-5, with D perhaps TRBD1 (5 bases). This CDR3 contains 15 residues. Germline V gives CDR1 MGHRA, CDR2 YSYEKL. Trimming removed 1 base from V and 6 bases from J, with 13 bases in between. The CDR3 nucleotides read TGCGCCAGCAGCCAAGGGGACGGGGCCGGTCAGCCCCAGCATTTT. Its protein is CASSQGDGAGQPQHF.

This clonotype has only one observation. This chain connects TRBV7-8 to TRBJ2-2, with 9 bases matching TRBD2. This CDR3 contains 16 residues. V trimming: 4 bases; J trimming: 8 bases; junction bases outside the gene matches: 11. The germline gives CDR1 SGHVS, CDR2 FQNEAQ. The CDR3 region is CASSSTGTSIWGELFF. The CDR3 nucleotides read TGTGCCAGCAGCTCGACCGGGACTAGCATATGGGGGGAGCTGTTTTTT.

Only a few counts were recorded for this clonotype. The chain has TRBV6-5 and TRBJ1-1, with D perhaps matching TRBD1 (6 bases). The CDR3 contains 15 residues. CDR1 and CDR2 (germline): MNHEY, SVGAGI. V was cut by 5 bases and J by 1 base, with 14 bases left in between. As DNA, the CDR3 is TGTGCCAGCAGTCTATCCGGGGGGCAGAACACTGAAGCTTTCTTT. Protein sequence: CASSLSGGQNTEAFF.

This clonotype was counted ten times or more. This rearrangement joins TRBV7-2 to TRBJ1-5; 7 positions agree with TRBD1. The CDR3 spans 14 residues. V trimming: 4 bases; J trimming: 7 bases; junction bases outside the gene matches: 7. Germline values: CDR1 SGHTA, CDR2 FQGNSA. CDR3 sequence (DNA): TGTGCCAGCAGCTCGGACTGGACAGGCCAGCCCCAGCATTTT. It encodes CASSSDWTGQPQHF.

This clonotype was seen at least ten times. The chain combines TRBV20-1 with TRBJ1-3, with TRBD1 matching over 10 bases. This CDR3 contains 15 residues. J was trimmed by 3 bases and V by 5 bases; bases with no gene match: 7. CDR1 is DFQATT and CDR2 is SNEGSKA in the germline V gene (reference sequence). CDR3 region: CSAQLTGGGGNTIYF. The CDR3 region has the DNA TGCAGTGCTCAACTGACAGGGGGCGGTGGAAACACCATATATTTT.

V and J are TRBV11-2 and TRBJ2-2, with a tentative D call TRBD1 (5 bases). Germline lookup yields CDR1 SGHAT and CDR2 FQNNGV. CDR3 length: 18 residues. The V and J ends lost 1 base and 0 bases respectively, with 15 bases between them. The CDR3 region is CASSLALTGIANTGELFF. In DNA form, the CDR3 reads TGTGCCAGCAGCTTAGCCCTCACAGGCATCGCGAACACCGGGGAGCTGTTTTTT.

This clonotype was detected many times. The CDR3 protein is CASSEVGTSYEQYF. In DNA form, the CDR3 reads TGTGCCAGCAGTGAAGTAGGGACCTCCTACGAGCAGTACTTC. This chain uses TRBV6-1 with TRBJ2-7; D might be TRBD1 or TRBD2, each matching 5 bases. There are 14 residues in the CDR3. The germline gives CDR1 MNHNS, CDR2 SASEGT. Trimming cost V 1 base and J 0 bases, with 7 bases left between them.

The V and J genes are TRBV6-2 or TRBV6-3 and TRBJ2-1; possibly TRBD2 for D (6 bases). The CDR3 is 13 residues long. The V end was cut by 11 bases, the J end by 6 bases, with 17 bases between. CDR1 is MNHEY, CDR2 SVGEGT, per germline. The chain's CDR3 is CACHRDSLNEQFF. The CDR3, as DNA: TGTGCCTGCCATAGGGACTCTCTCAATGAGCAGTTCTTC.